This T cell receptor beta chain was retrieved from a study of CD8+ T cells in alopecia areata. The V end lost 5 bases, the J end lost 0 bases, and 10 bases lay between the germline ends. CDR1 MNHEY and CDR2 SMNVEV come from the germline V gene (reference sequence). The CDR3 has 14 amino acids. Points from the study as a whole: Normal scalp had lower clonality than lesional scalp, with alopecia totalis/universalis lesions showing this most strongly. Sequences from scalp samples also cover resident alphabeta T cells of normal skin. The study found TCR sharing across patients less clear than in mice, possibly for HLA reasons.

Sequencing relied on a cDNA template that was reverse transcribed from extracted RNA. Produced via immunoSEQ multiplex PCR; TCRdb's table is partial and in-frame only. The sample records around 150,000 clones, approximately 56% being singletons. Sorting separated CD4+ and CD8+ T cells out of PBMCs. In the case of this clone: Its antigen is unknown.

The rearrangement joins TRBV27 to TRBJ1-1; D might be TRBD1 (5 bases). Sequencing was carried out using CD8+ T cells sorted from blood. This clonotype originated in a human donor in good health. The CDR3 DNA follows: TGTGCCAGCAGTCCAAGGGGAATGAACACTGAAGCTTTCTTT. This encodes CASSPRGMNTEAFF.